This T cell receptor (beta chain) is from a study of response to subunit inactivated influenza vaccine. This clonotype has just a few counts. TCRdb reprocessed the RT-PCR reads with MiXCR, giving one entry per CDR3 protein. The sample contains fewer than 350,000 distinct CDR3 sequences, around a fifth of which appear only once. The CDR3 covers 14 residues. In germline, CDR1 is SGHKS, CDR2 YYEKEE (reference sequence). Unmatched junction bases numbered 6, after V lost 1 base and J lost 5 bases. The input for sequencing was PBMCs from blood, taken about 20 months after vaccination. The chain links TRBV5-5 to TRBJ2-7; TRBD2 matches 7 bases. The TCR originated in a man between 50 and 70 years old who received an inactivated influenza vaccine. The CDR3 coding sequence is TGTGCCAGCAGCTTGTTTTCCGGGGGGAACGAGCAGTACTTC. Protein sequence: CASSLFSGGNEQYF.